The sequence of this T cell receptor (delta chain) was determined in a study of delta chains in infants with herpesvirus infections. PBMC RNA was reverse transcribed using gamma-chain- and delta-chain-specific primers. TCRdb re-called clones from the RT-PCR reads using CATT. The sample comprises roughly 1,600 delta-chain clones, around 7% of which are singletons, and approximately 3.3% rests with the top ten. The ends lost 3 bases at V and 0 bases at J; junction bases unmatched: 24. This CDR3 has 23 amino acids. Germline CDR1 and CDR2: TSWWSYY and QGS. This clone is medium-sized. The source is a human donor who was a Ugandan infant, either HIV-exposed or HIV-unexposed (not recorded which). The sequencing used peripheral blood, collected at time point 1 of longitudinal follow-up. V gene TRDV1 combines with J gene TRDJ1, with 11 bases identical to TRDD3. The CDR3 loop is CALGDLFHMGDTKGAPYTDKLIF. In DNA form, the CDR3 reads TGTGCTCTTGGGGATCTATTCCACATGGGGGATACGAAGGGGGCCCCGTACACCGATAAACTCATCTTT.